The 23 T cell receptor beta chains given below trace back to one sample, sequenced in a study of metastatic and nonmetastatic thyroid tumors. With MiXCR, TCRdb reprocessed the PCR reads. The table has about 8,000 clones, roughly 23% seen once. The entire patient cohort was treatment-naive prior to thyroid surgery. The sample was tumor tissue. Receptor source: a female donor with papillary thyroid cancer or a benign thyroid nodule (not recorded which). Some clones in this sample may be carry-over from other donors' samples.

This clone was counted many times. The chain is built from TRBV14 and TRBJ2-3, with a possible D match to TRBD1 (5 bases). Germline V gene sequence: CDR1 SGHDN, CDR2 FVKESK. V lost 0 bases and J lost 0, with 13 bases in between. CDR3 length: 17 residues. The CDR3 spells CASSQEAAGISTDTQYF. CDR3 bases: TGTGCCAGCAGCCAAGAGGCGGCAGGGATTAGCACAGATACGCAGTATTTT.

By sample fraction, this clone is medium-sized. The genes are TRBV28 and TRBJ1-1; D not certain. CDR3 length equals 12 residues. Germline V gene sequence: CDR1 MDHEN, CDR2 SYDVKM. With 7 bases removed from V and 5 bases from J, the gap between germline ends came to 11 bases. This CDR3 reads CASKAPRTEAFF. For the CDR3, the DNA is TGTGCCAGCAAGGCCCCCAGGACTGAAGCTTTCTTT.

This clone is categorized as medium-sized. The rearrangement joins TRBV27 to TRBJ1-5, with 7 bases lining up with TRBD1. The CDR3 extends over 18 amino acids. V was pared by 3 bases and J by 5 bases, with 16 bases of the junction left unmatched. Germline V lookup: CDR1 MNHEY, CDR2 SMNVEV (reference sequence). Written as DNA, the CDR3 is TGTGCCAGCAGTTTCGAAGAGGTCGGGACAGCGTCGGATCAGCCCCAGCATTTT. Amino acids: CASSFEEVGTASDQPQHF.

Comment on this clone: No conserved phenylalanine or tryptophan ends this CDR3, so it is likely a read error. It is unclear where the CDR3 begins or ends on the DNA, so no DNA is shown, and the CDR3 is as TCRdb lists it. V gene TRBV30 combines with J gene TRBJ2-7; no check of the table's D call, TRBD1, against the DNA was made. Looked up from germline, CDR1 is GTSNPN and CDR2 is SVGIG (reference sequence). Ends included, the CDR3 has 14 residues. The CDR3 sequence: CAWSVSGTAYEQSY.

On this clone itself: Because the CDR3 is missing its conserved closing phenylalanine or tryptophan, this is likely a read error. V usage is TRBV27 and J usage is TRBJ1-1; a weak D match, TRBD1 (6 bases). Germline V gene lookup returns CDR1 MNHEY and CDR2 SMNVEV (reference sequence). Trimming stripped 3 bases from V and 8 bases from J, with 25 bases between. This CDR3 comprises 17 residues. CDR3 in DNA: TGTGCCAGCAGTTTTACCCGTTCTCCGGGGGCGCGGTACGAAGCTTTCCTC. Its protein is CASSFTRSPGARYEAFL.

This clone was recorded many times. This chain connects TRBV29-1 to TRBJ1-1, with D perhaps TRBD1 (6 bases). Trimming took off 3 bases at V and 5 bases at J, with 13 bases between the two ends. Germline V CDR1 and CDR2: SQVTM, ANQGSEA. The CDR3 length is 13 residues. The CDR3 DNA reads as TGCAGCGTTGATTCCTCAGGGGAAACTGAAGCTTTCTTT. Its translation: CSVDSSGETEAFF.

This clone was observed a few times. One end of the junction does not line up with germline, which may come from a read error. Within the sample, other DNA sequences also encode this same CDR3. The rearrangement links TRBV6-5 to TRBJ1-1, with 8 bases fitting TRBD1. This CDR3 has 11 residues. Germline-derived CDR1 and CDR2 are MNHEY and SVGAGI. The CDR3 DNA reads as TGTGCCGGCAGTTCGGACAGGGAAGCCTTCTTT. Its protein product is CAGSSDREAFF.

The chain employs TRBV11-2 and TRBJ1-1, with 7 nucleotides matching TRBD1. Germline lookup yields CDR1 SGHAT and CDR2 FQNNGV. The V and J ends lost 6 bases and 1 base, in that order; junction bases with no gene match: 11. The CDR3 has 16 amino acids. The CDR3, as DNA: TGTGCCAGCAGAAGGAGGAGGGGGCAAGGGAACACTGAAGCTTTCTTT. As protein: CASRRRRGQGNTEAFF.

This clone was counted between two and nine times. As the CDR3 is not closed by the conserved phenylalanine or tryptophan, this likely results from a read error. V usage is TRBV6-1 and J usage is TRBJ2-1; 13 positions agree with TRBD2. Germline V CDR1 and CDR2: MNHNS, SASEGT. With 4 bases clipped from V and 8 bases from J, the junction kept 8 bases outside the gene matches. The CDR3 is 16 amino acids. Here the CDR3 DNA reads TGTGCCAGCAGTGTAACAACTAGCGGGAGGGCCTATGAGCAGTTCCTC. This translates into CASSVTTSGRAYEQFL.

In its sample, this clone was seen many times. A much larger clonotype is one base distant, so this may be a read error. The rearrangement uses TRBV20-1 and TRBJ1-2; D gene ambiguous. Germline CDR1 and CDR2: DFQATT and SNEGSKA (reference sequence). The CDR3 has 14 residues. CDR3: CGTKTEESDYGYTF. The CDR3 coding sequence is TGCGGTACGAAAACCGAGGAGTCAGACTATGGCTACACCTTC.

The chain is built from TRBV7-3 and TRBJ2-7; 7 bases map to TRBD2. Germline trimming cut 4 bases from V and 2 bases from J; bases unmatched to any gene: 8. CDR1 and CDR2 from the germline V gene are SGHTA and FQGTGA. This CDR3 has 15 amino acids. CDR3 loop: CASSSSSGNTYEQYF. CDR3 in DNA: TGTGCCAGCAGCTCCTCCAGCGGGAATACCTACGAGCAGTACTTC. The full variable domain, its missing parts supplied by reference TRBV7-3 and TRBJ2-7, is GAGVSQTPSNKVTEKGKYVELRCDPISGHTALYWYRQSLGQGPEFLIYFQGTGAADDSGLPNDRFFAVRPEGSVSTLKIQRTERGDSAVYLCASSSSSGNTYEQYFGPGTRLTVT.

On this clone: A much larger clone is a single base away; this may be a read error. The rearrangement uses TRBV11-2 and TRBJ1-5; a weak D match, TRBD1 (5 bases). Between the trimmed V and J ends, which lost 1 base and 3 bases, there was a span of 19 bases. The CDR3 consists of 18 residues. The germline CDR1 and CDR2 sequences are SGHAT and FQNNGV. CDR3 region: CASSLGGGGPGNNQPQHF. CDR3 sequence (DNA): TGTGCCAGCAGCTTAGGCGGGGGTGGGCCGGGGAACAATCAGCCCCAGCATTTT. Variable domain in full (rest from reference TRBV11-2 and TRBJ1-5): EAGVAQSPRYKIIEKRQSVAFWCNPISGHATLYWYQQILGQGPKLLIQFQNNGVVDDSQLPKDRFSAERLKGVDSTLKIQPAKLEDSAVYLCASSLGGGGPGNNQPQHFGDGTRLSIL.

By share of the sample, this clone is medium-sized (0.01 to 0.1%). The gene calls are TRBV6-1 and TRBJ1-5; 8 bases map to TRBD1. This CDR3 has 15 residues. Germline loops: CDR1 MNHNS, CDR2 SASEGT. J lost 1 base, V lost 6 bases, and 5 bases had no gene match. The CDR3 nucleotides read TGTGCCAGCAGGAGACGGACAGGGAGCAATCAGCCCCAGCATTTT. Its protein product is CASRRRTGSNQPQHF.

This clone has ten or more counts. V gene TRBV6-6 combines with J gene TRBJ2-3; possible D gene TRBD1, 5 bases. Germline CDR1 and CDR2: MNHNY and SVGAGI (reference sequence). The V end was cut by 0 bases, the J end by 1 base, with 11 bases between. The CDR3 contains 16 residues. DNA for the CDR3: TGTGCCAGCAGTTACTCACCATCGACAGGCACAGATACGCAGTATTTT. Translation: CASSYSPSTGTDTQYF.

With respect to this clone: One junction end disagrees with the germline gene, perhaps due to a read error. The chain uses TRBV5-1 and TRBJ2-7, with D possibly TRBD2 on 7 matching bases. The CDR3 contains 14 residues. Germline V gene sequence: CDR1 SGHRS, CDR2 YFSETQ. Here the CDR3 DNA reads TGCGCCAGCACCTTGCGGGGGCCCTCCGAGGAGCATTACTTC. This gives the protein CASTLRGPSEEHYF.

This clone is deemed medium-sized. One junction end disagrees with the germline gene, perhaps due to a read error. V is TRBV10-2 and J is TRBJ2-7; D is possibly TRBD1 or TRBD2 (5 bases each). Germline V gene data show CDR1 as WSHSY and CDR2 as SAAADI. The CDR3 loop spans 13 amino acids. For the CDR3, the DNA is TGCGCCAGCAGACCCGGGACGCATGAGAAGGTACTCTTC. This codes for CASRPGTHEKVLF.

This chain uses TRBV6-1 with TRBJ1-5; perhaps TRBD1 as D (6 bases). Trimming cost V 6 bases and J 4 bases, with 13 bases left between them. Germline-derived CDR1 and CDR2 are MNHNS and SASEGT. The CDR3 consists of 14 residues. CDR3 sequence reads: CASRQQGPNQPQHF. As DNA, the CDR3 is TGTGCCAGCAGACAACAGGGCCCTAATCAGCCCCAGCATTTT.

Relative to its sample, this clone is medium-sized. This rearrangement joins TRBV6-1 to TRBJ2-6, with TRBD1 matching 7 bases. This CDR3 spans 16 amino acids. With V trimmed by 4 bases and J by 4 bases, 7 bases remained unmatched. CDR1 is MNHNS, CDR2 SASEGT, per germline. In DNA, the CDR3 is TGTGCCAGCAGTGCCCCCTCAGGGGGAGGGGCCAACGTCCTGACTTTC. It encodes CASSAPSGGGANVLTF.

The table lists this clone with many counts. The rearrangement joins TRBV7-9 to TRBJ2-3; a weak D match, TRBD1 (6 bases). Germline loops: CDR1 SEHNR, CDR2 FQNEAQ (reference sequence). The CDR3 has 13 residues. Trimming shortened V by 6 bases and J by 2 bases, and 9 bases separated the two germline ends. The CDR3 DNA is TGTGCCAGCAGTCGGGACAACACAGATACGCAGTATTTT. Its translation: CASSRDNTDTQYF.

The rearrangement joins TRBV5-1 to TRBJ2-1; TRBD2 might be the D (6 bases). The V gene's germline CDR1 is SGHRS and CDR2 YFSETQ. The CDR3 is 12 amino acids. V lost 5 bases to trimming and J lost 6 bases, with 9 bases between them. The CDR3 here is CASRLTSNEQFF. The DNA for the CDR3 is TGCGCCAGCAGACTGACTAGCAATGAGCAGTTCTTC.

The sample holds many counts of this clone. The chain recombines TRBV4-2 with TRBJ2-1; D gene unclear. CDR3 length equals 14 residues. Between the trimmed V and J ends, which lost 0 bases and 10 bases, there was a span of 13 bases. Germline lookup yields CDR1 LGHNA and CDR2 YNFKEQ. CDR3 loop: CASSQDLLSREQFF. CDR3 coding DNA: TGTGCCAGCAGCCAAGACCTTCTTAGTAGGGAGCAGTTCTTC.

The rearrangement uses TRBV13 and TRBJ2-7; 11 nucleotides agree with TRBD2. CDR3 size: 15 residues. CDR1 PRHDT and CDR2 FYEKMQ come from the germline V gene (reference sequence). Trimming cost V 5 bases and J 3 bases; bases outside gene matches: 6. In nucleotides, the CDR3 is TGTGCCAGCAGCCGCGGGACTAGCGGAATCTACGAGCAGTACTTC. It yields the protein CASSRGTSGIYEQYF.

This sequence joins TRBV27 and TRBJ2-2, with 13 bases matching TRBD2. The V gene's germline CDR1 is MNHEY and CDR2 SMNVEV (reference sequence). V gave up 3 bases and J gave up 3 bases; unmatched junction bases: 10. The CDR3 loop spans 19 amino acids. CDR3 region: CASSFRTGLAGAYTGELFF. CDR3 DNA: TGTGCCAGCAGTTTTCGGACAGGACTAGCGGGAGCGTACACCGGGGAGCTGTTTTTT.